This T cell receptor beta chain was recorded in a study of glioma-infiltrating T cells after dendritic cell vaccination. Study overall: Dendritic cells derived from monocytes and pulsed with autologous tumor lysate formed the vaccine.

The CDR3 sequence is 16 residues long. CDR1 LNHDA and CDR2 SQIVND come from the germline V gene (reference sequence). V lost 5 bases to trimming and J lost 7 bases; unmatched junction nucleotides: 9. Sample time point: after dendritic cell vaccination, including at tumor progression/relapse. The data were produced by immunoSEQ multiplex PCR, yet TCRdb's version contains in-frame clones alone and is incomplete. The sample has about 58,000 clones; about 84% are singletons. The clonotype comes from a human donor with glioblastoma. This chain connects TRBV19 to TRBJ1-6; 9 bases match TRBD1. The sample consisted of blood, taken after dendritic cell vaccination. CDR3 in DNA: TGTGCCAGTAGTCTTACAGGGGGCCGAATAAATTCACCCCTCCACTTT. Protein product: CASSLTGGRINSPLHF.